These 30 T cell receptor beta chains were all obtained from the same sample, sequenced in a study of T-cell reconstitution after alpha-beta-depleted transplantation in children. Unique molecular identifiers were incorporated into the prepared TCRbeta library. TCRdb analysed the PCR reads with MiXCR anew, one entry per CDR3 protein. Altogether about 980,000 distinct CDR3 sequences are present, about 30% being singletons, with the ten largest covering roughly 28%. The starting material was PBMCs, mostly from graft donor cells, obtained 360 days after TCRalphabeta/CD19-depleted stem cell transplant. These receptors were taken from a boy younger than two who had a stem cell transplant for SCID, so the T cells may come from the graft donor.

In its sample, this clonotype was seen a few times. The V gene is TRBV15, the J gene TRBJ2-7, with TRBD1 matching over 8 bases. CDR3 length equals 13 residues. Trimming cost V 3 bases and J 4 bases; bases outside gene matches: 2. Germline CDR1 reads LNHNV; CDR2 reads YYDKDF (reference sequence). The CDR3: CATSRDREYEQYF. CDR3 in DNA: TGTGCCACCAGCAGGGACAGGGAATACGAGCAGTACTTC.

This chain uses TRBV24-1 with TRBJ2-5; 11 nucleotides agree with TRBD2. Germline V lookup: CDR1 KGHDR, CDR2 SFDVKD. After removal of 3 bases from V and 4 bases from J, the junction contained 3 bases not matched to a gene. CDR3 length: 15 residues. The CDR3 sequence is CATSDRGTSGETQYF. The DNA for the CDR3 is TGTGCCACCAGTGATCGCGGGACTAGCGGAGAGACCCAGTACTTC.

This chain joins TRBV12-3 or TRBV12-4 and TRBJ2-1; no definite D call. There are 14 residues in the CDR3. Trimming removed 3 bases at V and 5 bases at J, with 11 bases between. The CDR3 here is CASSLTEGNNEQFF. The CDR3 region has the DNA TGTGCCAGCAGTTTGACGGAAGGGAACAATGAGCAGTTCTTC.

The J gene is TRBJ2-1, the V gene TRBV20-1; 7 bases match TRBD1. CDR3 length: 14 amino acids. Losses at the gene ends were 3 bases for V and 12 bases for J; bases not matched to a gene: 14. The germline CDR1 and CDR2 sequences are DFQATT and SNEGSKA (reference sequence). The CDR3 region has the DNA TGCAGTGCTAGGCCGGGACAGCGCCTGAGAGGGCAGTTCTTC. Translated, it gives CSARPGQRLRGQFF.

The chain uses TRBV19 and TRBJ1-2; tentatively, D is TRBD1 (5 bases). V lost 3 bases and J lost 7, with 18 bases in between. In germline, CDR1 is LNHDA, CDR2 SQIVND (reference sequence). The CDR3 loop spans 15 amino acids. The CDR3 DNA reads as TGTGCCAGTAGTATCACGCCGCTGGCAGGGTTTGGCTACACCTTC. Translated, it gives CASSITPLAGFGYTF.

The chain recombines TRBV7-6 with TRBJ2-1; D unclear. Trimming pared 1 base from V and 7 bases from J, leaving 8 bases between. Germline CDR1 SGHVS, CDR2 FNYEAQ. The CDR3 has 13 residues. The CDR3 nucleotides are TGTGCCAGCAGCTTAGGGTTGTGGAATGAGCAGTTCTTC. This translates into CASSLGLWNEQFF.

This clonotype was observed a few times. The CDR3 nucleotides read TGCAGTGCCGCGAGGGCAGGGAACACTGAAGCTTTCTTT. Protein: CSAARAGNTEAFF. V and J are TRBV20-1 and TRBJ1-1; D not certain. The CDR3 length is 13 residues. From germline, CDR1 is DFQATT and CDR2 SNEGSKA (reference sequence). Trimming stripped 6 bases from V and 1 base from J, with 12 bases between.

This clonotype has a count of ten or more. The chain links TRBV6-2 or TRBV6-3 to TRBJ1-1; D may be TRBD1 (5 bases). This CDR3 contains 14 residues. Germline-derived CDR1 and CDR2 are MNHEY and SVGEGT. Trimming left V 5 bases short and J 4 bases short, with 14 bases between. CDR3 loop: CASSPPGLVTEAFF. The CDR3 nucleotides are TGTGCCAGCAGTCCACCAGGGCTTGTCACTGAAGCTTTCTTT.

As regards this clonotype: This CDR3 is missing its conserved last phenylalanine or tryptophan, likely due to a read error. The J gene is TRBJ1-1, the V gene TRBV12-3 or TRBV12-4; D is uncertain. Trimming took off 2 bases at V and 3 bases at J, with 10 bases between the two ends. The CDR3 covers 14 residues. The CDR3 coding sequence is TGTGCCAGCAGTTTACTCCGACCGTACACTGAAGCTTTCGTT. Its translation: CASSLLRPYTEAFV.

A few counts support this clonotype. This chain's CDR3 is CASSEPGKGNTIYF. DNA of the CDR3: TGTGCCAGCAGTGAGCCGGGCAAGGGAAACACCATATATTTT. The V gene is TRBV28, the J gene TRBJ1-3; D unresolved. The germline CDR1 and CDR2 sequences are MDHEN and SYDVKM. V was cut by 5 bases and J by 4 bases, with 12 bases left in between. The CDR3 runs 14 residues.

This chain links TRBV10-3 with TRBJ2-7, with TRBD2 matching over 11 bases. V gave up 0 bases and J gave up 7 bases; unmatched junction bases: 5. Germline values: CDR1 ENHRY, CDR2 SYGVKD. This CDR3 contains 15 residues. CDR3 sequence: CAISESAGTSGEQYF. DNA for the CDR3: TGTGCCATCAGTGAGTCTGCGGGGACTAGCGGTGAGCAGTACTTC.

The chain has TRBV20-1 and TRBJ2-5; D remains unclear. The germline V gene has CDR1 DFQATT and CDR2 SNEGSKA (reference sequence). The CDR3 loop spans 16 amino acids. V shed 3 bases and J shed 0 bases, with 17 bases lying between them. Here the CDR3 reads CSASGPALLYQETQYF. The CDR3 DNA is TGCAGTGCTAGCGGGCCGGCCCTACTGTACCAAGAGACCCAGTACTTC.

The chain couples TRBV6-1 to TRBJ1-2, with D possibly matching TRBD1 (5 bases). The CDR3 spans 14 residues. Looked up from germline, CDR1 is MNHNS and CDR2 is SASEGT. Trimming took 5 bases from V and 4 from J, leaving 14 bases between them. CDR3 in DNA: TGTGCCAGCAGTACCCTTGGGGGGACCTATGGCTACACCTTC. This codes for CASSTLGGTYGYTF.

The chain is built from TRBV29-1 and TRBJ2-3; D remains ambiguous. The CDR3 extends over 11 amino acids. V lost 8 bases, J lost 0 bases, and 6 bases lay in between. Germline lookup yields CDR1 SQVTM and CDR2 ANQGSEA. The DNA of the CDR3 is TGCAGCTGGGTTAGCACAGATACGCAGTATTTT. As protein: CSWVSTDTQYF.

The gene calls are TRBV7-8 and TRBJ2-5; no clear D gene. V was shortened by 1 base and J by 5 bases, with 14 bases between the two germline ends. The V gene's germline CDR1 is SGHVS and CDR2 FQNEAQ. The CDR3 has 15 amino acids. The CDR3 region has the DNA TGTGCCAGCAGCTTAGACTTAAGGGAAGAGGAGACCCAGTACTTC. It encodes CASSLDLREEETQYF. The entire variable domain, with the rest obtained from reference TRBV7-8 and TRBJ2-5, is as follows: GAGVSQSPRYKVAKRGQDVALRCDPISGHVSLFWYQQALGQGPEFLTYFQNEAQLDKSGLPSDRFFAERPEGSVSTLKIQRTQQEDSAVYLCASSLDLREEETQYFGPGTRLLVL.

This clonotype was detected only a few times. The chain uses TRBV10-3 and TRBJ2-1; 9 nucleotides agree with TRBD2. The CDR3 extends over 15 amino acids. Unmatched junction bases numbered 5, after V lost 6 bases and J lost 2 bases. Germline-derived CDR1 and CDR2 are ENHRY and SYGVKD. The DNA for the CDR3 is TGTGCCATCAGCGTTACTAGCGGGCCCTACAATGAGCAGTTCTTC. It specifies CAISVTSGPYNEQFF.

J is TRBJ2-1 and V is TRBV4-1, with D unclear. Germline CDR1 is MGHRA and CDR2 is YSYEKL. This CDR3 has 12 residues. Trimming left V 1 base short and J 10 bases short, with 8 bases between. The CDR3 coding sequence is TGCGCCAGCAGCCAAGCCCTAGGGGAGCAGTTCTTC. This sequence encodes CASSQALGEQFF.

On this clonotype: The junction departs from the called germline gene at one end, perhaps through a read error. V gene TRBV5-1 combines with J gene TRBJ2-1; the match to TRBD1 covers 7 bases. Germline values: CDR1 SGHRS, CDR2 YFSETQ. The CDR3 has 19 residues. DNA of the CDR3: TGCGCCAGCAGCTTGTTCGGACAGGCCCCGTTTGGGTCCTACGATGAGCAGTTCTTC. Its translation: CASSLFGQAPFGSYDEQFF.

The rearrangement joins TRBV7-9 to TRBJ2-7; D perhaps matches TRBD2 (6 bases). The germline V gene has CDR1 SEHNR and CDR2 FQNEAQ (reference sequence). CDR3 length: 14 residues. The V end was cut by 1 base, the J end by 7 bases, with 14 bases between. The CDR3 sequence: CASSLGFGAGEQYF. The CDR3 region has the DNA TGTGCCAGCAGCTTAGGTTTCGGGGCGGGAGAGCAGTACTTC.

The V and J genes are TRBV28 and TRBJ2-1; 8 bases align to TRBD1. This CDR3 is built from 15 residues. Unmatched junction bases numbered 4, after V lost 3 bases and J lost 3 bases. CDR1 is MDHEN, CDR2 SYDVKM, per germline. The CDR3 sequence is CASSFVTGDYNEQFF. The CDR3 nucleotides read TGTGCCAGCAGTTTCGTGACAGGGGACTACAATGAGCAGTTCTTC.

The chain combines TRBV7-2 with TRBJ2-5, with 7 bases that match TRBD1. The CDR3 sequence is 14 residues long. From germline, CDR1 is SGHTA and CDR2 FQGNSA. The V gene end was trimmed by 1 base and the J gene end by 4 bases; junction bases not matched to a gene: 3. The CDR3 loop is CASSLEPGGETQYF. The CDR3 nucleotides read TGTGCCAGCAGCTTAGAACCAGGGGGAGAGACCCAGTACTTC.

This clonotype was seen only once. The V call is TRBV12-3 or TRBV12-4, the J call TRBJ1-1, with TRBD1 identical over 9 bases. This CDR3 contains 12 residues. J gave up 7 bases and V 9 bases, and 6 bases lay outside the gene matches. DNA for the CDR3: TGTGCCAGTATCACAGGGGGCGGTGAAGCTTTCTTT. This gives the protein CASITGGGEAFF.

The J gene is TRBJ2-2, the V gene TRBV9, with 7 bases fitting TRBD2. The CDR3 has 16 amino acids. With V trimmed by 4 bases and J by 3 bases, 9 bases remained unmatched. CDR1 and CDR2 from the germline V gene are SGDLS and YYNGEE. The CDR3 spells CASSPQGGRYTGELFF. DNA for the CDR3: TGTGCCAGCAGCCCCCAGGGAGGGCGCTACACCGGGGAGCTGTTTTTT.

In this sample, this clonotype turned up once. V is TRBV24-1 and J is TRBJ2-5; the match to TRBD1 covers 10 bases. CDR3 length: 15 residues. CDR1 is KGHDR, CDR2 SFDVKD, per germline. After removal of 9 bases from V and 5 bases from J, the junction contained 11 bases not matched to a gene. CDR3 region: CATGEDRGNEETQYF. The CDR3 DNA sequence: TGTGCCACCGGAGAGGACAGGGGGAATGAGGAGACCCAGTACTTC.

DNA for the CDR3: TGTGCCAGCAGTCGGCGTCCCCCGGAGCCCTACGAGCAGTACTTC. Translated, it gives CASSRRPPEPYEQYF. The chain recombines TRBV12-3 or TRBV12-4 with TRBJ2-7; no definite D call. This CDR3 contains 15 residues. Between the trimmed V and J ends, which lost 5 bases and 2 bases, there was a span of 16 bases.

The chain recombines TRBV20-1 with TRBJ2-5, with a possible D match to TRBD2 (5 bases). The V gene lost 6 bases and the J gene lost 0 bases, with 17 bases spanning the gap. CDR1 and CDR2 (germline): DFQATT, SNEGSKA (reference sequence). This CDR3 contains 15 residues. Here the CDR3 reads CSASGGAVYQETQYF. CDR3 bases: TGCAGTGCGTCGGGTGGAGCGGTGTACCAAGAGACCCAGTACTTC.

Only a few counts were recorded for this clonotype. This chain joins TRBV7-6 and TRBJ1-1; no reliable D call. The CDR3 totals 14 residues. Germline-derived CDR1 and CDR2 are SGHVS and FNYEAQ. The ends were cut back, 2 bases at V and 2 bases at J, with 9 bases in the middle. This chain's CDR3 is CASSLMGFNTEAFF. The CDR3 bases are TGTGCCAGCAGCTTAATGGGGTTTAACACTGAAGCTTTCTTT.

This clonotype has a handful of counts. The J gene is TRBJ1-4, the V gene TRBV12-3 or TRBV12-4; D gene unclear. The length of the CDR3 is 15 residues. Trimming left V 5 bases short and J 10 bases short, with 20 bases between. In nucleotides, the CDR3 is TGTGCCAGCAGTCCCACCTTGGAGGGTACGGTAAAACTGTTTTTT. Protein product: CASSPTLEGTVKLFF.

The V call is TRBV14, the J call TRBJ2-3; possibly TRBD2 for D (5 bases). This CDR3 is built from 12 residues. Between the trimmed V and J ends, which lost 2 bases and 8 bases, there was a span of 8 bases. CDR1 and CDR2 (germline): SGHDN, FVKESK. CDR3 coding DNA: TGTGCCAGCAGCCAACGAGCGGTTACGCAGTATTTT. This gives the protein CASSQRAVTQYF.

This clonotype occurred a few times. The chain uses TRBV4-1 and TRBJ2-5; TRBD1 matches at 7 bases. Germline V gene lookup returns CDR1 MGHRA and CDR2 YSYEKL. Germline trimming cut 0 bases from V and 3 bases from J; bases unmatched to any gene: 10. The CDR3 length is 17 residues. Here the CDR3 reads CASSQEGVGTEEETQYF. In nucleotides, the CDR3 is TGCGCCAGCAGCCAAGAAGGTGTTGGGACAGAAGAAGAGACCCAGTACTTC.